These T cell receptor beta chains were read from a single sample in a study of blood T cells in healthy people across ages. TCRdb re-analysed the 5' RACE reads in MiXCR, keeping a single row per CDR3 protein. Seen here are 600,000 to 800,000 distinct CDR3 sequences, over 40% observed once, and the top ten hold roughly 12%. Specimen: blood. The receptors come from a woman older than 75 in good health. The CDR3 runs from the conserved cysteine through the conserved F or W. The order of the fields is V gene, J gene, clone size, D gene, CDR3 protein, CDR3 DNA. The D gene is left open where the match is weak. Clone size, where shown, is once, few, many, or a class for clones that have expanded.

TRBV5-1	TRBJ2-5	NA	TRBD2	CASSKIAGGPRNEQYF	TGCGCCAGCAGTAAAATAGCGGGGGGGCCCCGCAATGAGCAGTACTTC
TRBV2	TRBJ2-1	many	NA	CASGLGQYLSYNEQFF	TGTGCCAGCGGGTTGGGCCAATACCTCTCCTACAATGAGCAGTTCTTC
TRBV28	TRBJ2-7	NA	NA	CASSPPSSLSYNEQYF	TGTGCCAGCAGCCCCCCTTCGAGCTTGTCCTACAATGAGCAGTACTTC
TRBV5-5	TRBJ1-6	many	NA	CASSLVGVDRSYNSPLHF	TGTGCCAGCAGCTTGGTCGGGGTGGATCGCTCCTATAATTCACCCCTCCACTTT
TRBV20-1	TRBJ1-2	many	TRBD1	CSAEDRPGYGYTF	TGCAGTGCTGAGGACAGGCCAGGCTATGGCTACACCTTC
TRBV12-3/TRBV12-4	TRBJ1-2	many	NA	CASSLIVPANYGYTF	TGTGCCAGCAGTTTGATAGTACCTGCTAACTATGGCTACACCTTC
TRBV28	TRBJ2-5	many	TRBD2	CASRQGASGVSQYF	TGTGCCAGCAGGCAAGGGGCTAGCGGGGTATCCCAGTACTTC
TRBV29-1	TRBJ1-6	few	NA	CSVQQGMDNSPLHF	TGCAGCGTTCAACAGGGTATGGATAATTCACCCCTCCACTTT
TRBV29-1	TRBJ2-5	NA	NA	CSVEGFRETQYF	TGCAGCGTTGAGGGATTTAGAGAGACCCAGTACTTC
TRBV2	TRBJ2-2	few	NA	CASRQAGELFF	TGTGCCAGCAGACAGGCCGGGGAGCTGTTTTTT
TRBV20-1	TRBJ2-1	NA	TRBD1	CSASDAGGAYNEQFF	TGCAGTGCTTCCGATGCAGGGGGCGCCTACAATGAGCAGTTCTTC
TRBV18	TRBJ2-7	NA	TRBD2	CASSPGRVRAEQYF	TGTGCCAGCTCACCGGGGAGGGTAAGGGCCGAGCAGTACTTC
TRBV11-2	TRBJ2-7	NA	TRBD2	CASSPKTSSEPYEQYF	TGTGCCAGCAGCCCAAAGACTAGCTCGGAACCCTACGAGCAGTACTTC
TRBV6-5	TRBJ1-1	NA	NA	CASSYSYQNTEAFF	TGTGCCAGCAGTTACTCCTACCAGAACACTGAAGCTTTCTTT
TRBV20-1	TRBJ2-5	many	TRBD2	CSAPSGRAFQETQYF	TGCAGTGCTCCTAGCGGGAGGGCCTTCCAAGAGACCCAGTACTTC
TRBV4-1	TRBJ2-1	NA	NA	CASSQGLGFLGSYNEQFF	TGCGCCAGCAGCCAGGGATTGGGCTTTCTCGGCTCCTACAATGAGCAGTTCTTC
TRBV12-3/TRBV12-4	TRBJ2-3	NA	TRBD2	CASSLTSGAYAQYF	TGTGCCAGCAGTCTGACTAGCGGTGCATACGCGCAGTATTTT
TRBV15	TRBJ2-1	NA	NA	CATSRDLVGFNEQFF	TGTGCCACCAGCAGAGATCTCGTGGGGTTTAATGAGCAGTTCTTC
TRBV7-9	TRBJ1-1	NA	NA	CASSLTSTEAFF	TGTGCCAGCAGCTTGACTAGCACTGAAGCTTTCTTT
TRBV3-1	TRBJ2-6	many	NA	CASGSGANVLTF	TGTGCCAGCGGGTCTGGGGCCAACGTCCTGACTTTC
TRBV2	TRBJ2-7	few	TRBD2	CASSVHSGRSYEQYF	TGTGCCAGCAGTGTCCATAGCGGGCGATCCTACGAGCAGTACTTC
TRBV20-1	TRBJ2-7	many	NA	CSVPTRATNTYEQYF	TGCAGTGTCCCGACCCGGGCTACCAACACCTACGAGCAGTACTTC
TRBV20-1	TRBJ2-7	many	TRBD2	CSASSGRGTYEQYF	TGCAGTGCTTCTAGCGGGAGGGGAACCTACGAGCAGTACTTC
TRBV25-1	TRBJ2-5	many	NA	CASSEYGRVQETQYF	TGTGCCAGCAGTGAATATGGGCGGGTCCAAGAGACCCAGTACTTC
TRBV3-1	TRBJ2-7	NA	NA	CASSLRLGGSPYEQYF	TGTGCCAGCAGCCTCAGATTAGGGGGTAGCCCCTACGAGCAGTACTTC
TRBV29-1	TRBJ1-1	few	NA	CSVAWWGDTEAFF	TGCAGCGTTGCGTGGTGGGGGGACACTGAAGCTTTCTTT
TRBV6-6	TRBJ1-4	many	TRBD1	CASSAQGRGEKLFF	TGTGCCAGCAGTGCACAGGGGAGAGGTGAAAAACTGTTTTTT
TRBV5-1	TRBJ2-1	NA	NA	CASSLAGFGGGGEQFF	TGCGCCAGCAGCTTGGCCGGATTTGGGGGGGGCGGCGAGCAGTTCTTC
TRBV9	TRBJ2-3	NA	NA	CASSAGGITDTQYF	TGTGCCAGCAGCGCCGGGGGAATCACAGATACGCAGTATTTT
TRBV19	TRBJ2-7	NA	NA	CASSGQFYEQYF	TGTGCCAGCTCCGGACAGTTCTACGAGCAGTACTTC
TRBV5-6	TRBJ1-4	NA	NA	CASSFRGRATNEKLFF	TGTGCCAGCAGCTTCCGGGGTCGGGCAACTAATGAAAAACTGTTTTTT
TRBV7-9	TRBJ1-1	many	NA	CASSTTGGTEAFF	TGTGCCAGCAGCACTACCGGGGGCACTGAAGCTTTCTTT
TRBV10-3	TRBJ1-1	NA	NA	CAIRATGSATEAFF	TGTGCCATCAGGGCAACAGGGAGTGCCACTGAAGCTTTCTTT
TRBV12-3/TRBV12-4	TRBJ2-2	NA	NA	CASSLGLGQGSGELFF	TGTGCCAGCAGTTTAGGGTTAGGGCAGGGATCCGGGGAGCTGTTTTTT
TRBV20-1	TRBJ2-3	many	TRBD2	CSAKAIAGGGPDTQYF	TGCAGTGCCAAGGCCATAGCGGGAGGGGGACCAGATACGCAGTATTTT
TRBV3-1	TRBJ2-7	NA	TRBD1	CASSHLTGVTDEQYF	TGTGCCAGCAGCCACCTTACAGGGGTTACTGACGAGCAGTACTTC
TRBV21-1	TRBJ2-7	NA	NA	CASKGGMLVRGVIDSEQYF	TGTGCCAGCAAAGGAGGGATGCTGGTCAGGGGGGTAATCGACAGCGAGCAGTACTTC
TRBV20-1	TRBJ2-3	NA	NA	CSASDRQRGTDTQYF	TGCAGTGCTTCGGATAGGCAAAGGGGAACAGATACGCAGTATTTT